A selection of T cell receptor beta chains follows, all from one sample in a study of blood T cell repertoires in COVID-19. TCRdb's copy holds only in-frame clones and misses some; the assay was immunoSEQ multiplex PCR. This table has 72,000 or so clones, 80% to 85% appearing once. The sample taken for sequencing was peripheral blood. These receptors all come from a human donor in a cohort sampled during active COVID-19. Each CDR3 is given with its conserved first and last residue. A D gene is named only where the DNA matches it firmly. Some rows mark clone size as missing; the rest say once, few, many or name a class of expanded clone.

clone_size,v_call,j_call,d_call,cdr3_nt,cdr3_aa
-,TRBV29-1,TRBJ2-3,-,TGCAGCGTGCGCCAAGGGGCAGATACGCAGTATTTT,CSVRQGADTQYF
-,TRBV28,TRBJ1-1,-,TGTGCCAGCAGTTTAGGGGGCGGGGAAGCTTTCTTT,CASSLGGGEAFF
once,TRBV5-4,TRBJ1-1,TRBD1,TGTGCCAGCAGCGTAACCGGGACAGGGTACGCTGAAGCTTTCTTT,CASSVTGTGYAEAFF
-,TRBV30,TRBJ1-2,-,TGTGCCTGGAGCGATACAGGGTTCAATGGCTACACCTTC,CAWSDTGFNGYTF
-,TRBV7-8,TRBJ2-7,-,TGTGCCAGCAGCTCACAGGAAAACTACGAGCAGTACTTC,CASSSQENYEQYF
-,TRBV2,TRBJ2-5,-,TGTGCCAGCAGTGGACAGACCAAACAAGAGACCCAGTACTTC,CASSGQTKQETQYF
-,TRBV10-3,TRBJ2-7,TRBD2,TGTGCCTCCCCTGTGCCATGCGGGAGGGTGGAAGACTACGAGCAGTACTTC,CASPVPCGRVEDYEQYF
-,TRBV7-9,TRBJ2-3,-,TGTGCCAGCAGCCCCTCGCAGCGGGATACGCAGTATTTT,CASSPSQRDTQYF
-,TRBV19,TRBJ1-4,TRBD1,TGTGCCAGTAGTACCAGGGGGAGGACTAATGAAAAACTGTTTTTT,CASSTRGRTNEKLFF
-,TRBV28,TRBJ2-7,TRBD2,TGTGCCAGCAGTTTATCCGGGGGGTCCTACGAGCAGTACTTC,CASSLSGGSYEQYF
-,TRBV19,TRBJ2-7,TRBD1,TGTGCCAGTGGACACGGGGCAGGGGGATCGGACGAGCAGTACTTC,CASGHGAGGSDEQYF
-,TRBV11-2,TRBJ2-7,TRBD1,TGTGCCAGCAGCCCGGCTCCGGGACAGGCCTACGAGCAGTACTTC,CASSPAPGQAYEQYF
-,TRBV5-1,TRBJ2-5,TRBD2,TGCGCCAGCAGCTTGTCGTTAGCGGGAGTTAGTCGAAGGGAGACCCAGTACTTC,CASSLSLAGVSRRETQYF
-,TRBV11-2,TRBJ2-1,-,TGTGCCAGCAGCTTAGGGGCATCCTACAATGAGCAGTTCTTC,CASSLGASYNEQFF
-,TRBV7-2,TRBJ2-7,-,TGTGCCAGCAGCTTCCACCAAGGGAGCGAGCAGTACTTC,CASSFHQGSEQYF
-,TRBV2,TRBJ1-1,-,TGTGCCAGCAGTGACTACACTGAAGCTTTCTTT,CASSDYTEAFF
few,TRBV7-9,TRBJ2-7,-,TGTGCCAGCAGGTATTCCGGGACACATATTGTTGAGCAGTACTTC,CASRYSGTHIVEQYF
-,TRBV30,TRBJ1-1,-,TGTGCCTGGAGTGTATTGGGGCTTAACACTGAAGCTTTCTTT,CAWSVLGLNTEAFF
-,TRBV3-1/TRBV3-2,TRBJ2-7,-,TGTGCCAGCAGCCGGGCCGGGACTGGGTCCTACGAGCAGTACTTC,CASSRAGTGSYEQYF
-,TRBV18,TRBJ2-7,TRBD1,TGTGCCAGCTCACCATCCGGGACAGGCCTTTACGAGCAGTACTTC,CASSPSGTGLYEQYF
-,TRBV11-3,TRBJ2-1,TRBD2,TGTGCCAGCAGCCTCACAGCCCCGACTAGCGGGATAATCGATGAGCAGTTCTTC,CASSLTAPTSGIIDEQFF
few,TRBV28,TRBJ2-2,TRBD2,TGTGCCAGCAAGGGACCAGCGGGAGGGACCGGGGAGCTGTTTTTT,CASKGPAGGTGELFF
-,TRBV4-1,TRBJ2-7,TRBD1,TGCGCCAGCAGCCAAGGGGGACAGTCCTACGAGCAGTACTTC,CASSQGGQSYEQYF
-,TRBV7-9,TRBJ1-1,-,TGTGCCAGCAGCTTAGAAGCAGGGCTCACTGAAGCTTTCTTT,CASSLEAGLTEAFF
-,TRBV6-1,TRBJ1-1,-,TGTGCCAGCAGTGAAGTGCCAGGGCGGACTGAAGCTTTCTTT,CASSEVPGRTEAFF
-,TRBV28,TRBJ1-1,TRBD1,TGTGCCAGCAGTCTGGGACAGGGGGGCACTGAAGCTTTCTTT,CASSLGQGGTEAFF
once,TRBV7-9,TRBJ1-1,-,TGTGCCAGCAGCCTCCCGACAGCTATGAACACTGAAGCTTTCTTT,CASSLPTAMNTEAFF
-,TRBV27,TRBJ2-7,TRBD1,TGTGCCAGCAGCCCCCGGACAGGGAGGCCCTACGAGCAGTACTTC,CASSPRTGRPYEQYF
medium-sized,TRBV7-9,TRBJ1-1,-,TGTGCCACCCCAGACACTGAAGCTTTCTTT,CATPDTEAFF
-,TRBV7-8,TRBJ2-7,-,TGTGCCAGCAGCCCCTCCGGAGGGTCACCCTACGAGCAGTACTTC,CASSPSGGSPYEQYF
once,TRBV9,TRBJ2-7,-,TGTGCCAGCAGCCTCGGGGCGGGCGGAGGGGAAGAGCAGTACTTC,CASSLGAGGGEEQYF
-,TRBV6-2/TRBV6-3,TRBJ1-1,-,TGTGCCAGCAGTTACCCTACAGAGAACACTGAAGCTTTCTTT,CASSYPTENTEAFF
-,TRBV7-9,TRBJ2-1,-,TGTGCCAGCACCCCCGAGCTTTACAATGAGCAGTTCTTC,CASTPELYNEQFF
few,TRBV2,TRBJ2-7,-,TGTGCCAGCAGTTTAGACAGGATCTACGAGCAGTACTTC,CASSLDRIYEQYF
once,TRBV2,TRBJ2-3,-,TGTGCCAGCAGCGCCCTTGATGACAGAAGCACAGATACGCAGTATTTT,CASSALDDRSTDTQYF
-,TRBV7-9,TRBJ2-7,-,TGTGCCAGCAGCTTAGAGTGGGCAGGGAAGTACTTC,CASSLEWAGKYF
-,TRBV28,TRBJ2-7,TRBD2,TGTGCCAGCAGAAAATCCCTCGCGGGAGCCTACGAGCAGTACTTC,CASRKSLAGAYEQYF
-,TRBV15,TRBJ2-7,TRBD2,TGTGCCACCCCTACCACTTCAAGCGGGAGGGCCGCCGAGCAGTACTTC,CATPTTSSGRAAEQYF
-,TRBV7-8,TRBJ2-1,TRBD2,TGTGCCAGCAGCTTAAGTGGAGGTCCACTAGCGGGGGACAATGAGCAGTTCTTC,CASSLSGGPLAGDNEQFF
-,TRBV27,TRBJ1-6,-,TGTGCCAGCAGTTTTAACAGCCGCCCAAATTCACCCCTCCACTTT,CASSFNSRPNSPLHF
few,TRBV11-3,TRBJ2-1,TRBD2,TGTGCCAGCAGCCCCCAAGCGGGAGTCAATGAGCAGTTCTTC,CASSPQAGVNEQFF
-,TRBV18,TRBJ1-1,TRBD1,TGTGCCAGCTCACCAGGACAGGGCAACACTGAAGCTTTCTTT,CASSPGQGNTEAFF
-,TRBV27,TRBJ2-1,TRBD2,TGTGCCAGCAGTTGGGGCGGGGGTAATGAGCAGTTCTTC,CASSWGGGNEQFF
-,TRBV3-1/TRBV3-2,TRBJ1-2,-,TGTGCCAGCAGCCAGAGTTTGAATGGCTACACCTTC,CASSQSLNGYTF
-,TRBV7-3,TRBJ2-1,TRBD2,TGTGCCAGCAGCACAGGGACTAGCGGGGCCAATGAGCAGTTCTTC,CASSTGTSGANEQFF
-,TRBV28,TRBJ1-2,-,TGTGCCAGCAGTAACGTCCCCCACGGAGACTATGGCTACACCTTC,CASSNVPHGDYGYTF
-,TRBV27,TRBJ2-7,TRBD2,TGTGCCAGCAGTCCGACTAGCGGGGGGGGCTACGAGCAGTACTTC,CASSPTSGGGYEQYF
-,TRBV2,TRBJ2-2,-,TGTGCCAGCTCCCGGGGGACGAACACCGGGGAGCTGTTTTTT,CASSRGTNTGELFF
-,TRBV19,TRBJ1-2,-,TGTGCCAGTAGTATCGTCAGGGAATCGGGTGGCTACACCTTC,CASSIVRESGGYTF
-,TRBV7-3,TRBJ2-7,TRBD1,TGTGCCAGCAGCTTACCTAGGTCGGACAGGGGATTTTCCTACGAGCAGTACTTC,CASSLPRSDRGFSYEQYF
-,TRBV27,TRBJ2-7,-,TGTGCCAGCAGTTCCCCCCATTACGAGCAGTACTTC,CASSSPHYEQYF